The rows below give T cell receptor beta chains drawn from one sample of a study of T cells after yellow fever vaccination. MiXCR was run by TCRdb on the 5' RACE reads, yielding one entry per CDR3 protein. The table has under 300,000 distinct CDR3 sequences, less than 8.5% seen once; the top ten hold approximately 0.85%. Material: CD4+ T cells sorted from PBMCs, obtained 15 days after the yellow fever booster vaccination. These TCRs come from a man younger than 45 who received the YFV17D yellow fever vaccine. Each CDR3 is given with its conserved first and last residue. Each record gives: J gene, D gene, clone size, V gene, CDR3 protein, CDR3 DNA. A D gene is named only where the DNA matches it firmly. Size is stated for part of the rows, as once, few or many counts, or as a class when the clone is expanded.

TRBJ2-3	TRBD1	few	TRBV7-8	CASSLRTGALTSTDTQYF	TGTGCCAGCAGCTTGCGGACAGGGGCCCTCACCTCCACAGATACGCAGTATTTT
TRBJ2-1	TRBD1	few	TRBV11-2	CASSLNRGSHNEQFF	TGTGCCAGCAGCTTAAACAGGGGGAGCCACAATGAGCAGTTCTTC
TRBJ2-5	TRBD2	NA	TRBV3-1	CASTRSGGYDQETQYF	TGTGCCAGCACCCGAAGCGGGGGCTATGACCAAGAGACCCAGTACTTC
TRBJ2-5	NA	NA	TRBV18	CASSETLQETQYF	TGTGCCAGCTCAGAGACTCTCCAAGAGACCCAGTACTTC
TRBJ2-5	NA	many	TRBV18	CASSPRTPQETQYF	TGTGCCAGCTCACCGAGGACACCCCAAGAGACCCAGTACTTC
TRBJ2-1	NA	many	TRBV9	CASSVGDRYNEQFF	TGTGCCAGCAGCGTTGGGGACCGGTACAATGAGCAGTTCTTC
TRBJ2-7	TRBD2	few	TRBV7-2	CASRIAGVYEQYF	TGTGCCAGCAGAATAGCGGGAGTTTACGAGCAGTACTTC
TRBJ2-4	TRBD2	many	TRBV6-5	CASTRERGNIQYF	TGTGCCAGTACCCGGGAGCGGGGGAACATTCAGTACTTC
TRBJ2-1	NA	many	TRBV15	CATSRPNEQFF	TGTGCCACCAGCAGGCCTAATGAGCAGTTCTTC
TRBJ2-7	TRBD1	NA	TRBV10-3	CAIRGTGAEQYF	TGTGCCATCAGGGGGACAGGGGCCGAGCAGTACTTC
TRBJ2-5	NA	few	TRBV21-1	CASSTSVPQETQYF	TGTGCCAGCAGCACTAGCGTTCCTCAAGAGACCCAGTACTTC
TRBJ1-3	NA	few	TRBV13	CASSSGGKSSGNTIYF	TGTGCCAGCAGCTCCGGGGGGAAGAGCTCTGGAAACACCATATATTTT
TRBJ2-3	NA	NA	TRBV7-2	CASSNGLTDTQYF	TGTGCCAGCAGCAACGGACTTACAGATACGCAGTATTTT
TRBJ2-7	NA	many	TRBV19	CASTEYGGGEQYF	TGTGCCAGTACCGAGTATGGGGGAGGCGAGCAGTACTTC
TRBJ1-6	NA	NA	TRBV20-1	CSARETVYSPLHF	TGCAGTGCTAGAGAGACAGTATATTCACCCCTCCACTTT
TRBJ2-7	TRBD2	many	TRBV12-3/TRBV12-4	CASGPRGDYYEQYF	TGTGCCAGCGGTCCACGAGGGGACTACTACGAGCAGTACTTC
TRBJ2-7	NA	few	TRBV28	CASRTGTPYEQYF	TGTGCCAGCAGAACCGGGACACCCTACGAGCAGTACTTC
TRBJ1-5	NA	NA	TRBV28	CASSSDPGQHF	TGTGCCAGCAGTTCTGACCCTGGTCAGCATTTT
TRBJ2-1	NA	few	TRBV2	CASSFGSGAGNEQFF	TGTGCCAGCAGCTTCGGGAGTGGGGCAGGGAATGAGCAGTTCTTC
TRBJ2-2	NA	NA	TRBV4-1	CASSQDNGAAGELFF	TGCGCCAGCAGCCAAGATAACGGAGCTGCCGGGGAGCTGTTTTTT
TRBJ2-6	TRBD2	NA	TRBV7-3	CASSSIAGGGTGANVLTF	TGTGCCAGCAGCAGCATAGCGGGAGGGGGTACTGGGGCCAACGTCCTGACTTTC
TRBJ2-5	TRBD1	many	TRBV19	CASSTMPGTGHETQYF	TGTGCCAGTAGTACCATGCCGGGGACAGGGCACGAGACCCAGTACTTC
TRBJ2-5	NA	many	TRBV7-2	CASSLGVRETQYF	TGTGCCAGCAGCTTAGGGGTTCGGGAGACCCAGTACTTC
TRBJ1-1	NA	NA	TRBV10-3	CAIREGGALPAFF	TGTGCCATCAGGGAAGGAGGGGCGCTTCCGGCTTTCTTT
TRBJ2-7	TRBD2	once	TRBV20-1	CSAWTNGRVGEQYF	TGCAGTGCTTGGACTAACGGGAGGGTGGGCGAGCAGTACTTC
TRBJ2-1	TRBD2	many	TRBV10-2	CASSGTGGSINEQFF	TGCGCCAGCAGTGGAACGGGCGGGAGCATAAATGAGCAGTTCTTC
TRBJ2-1	TRBD2	NA	TRBV11-2	CASRPTSGAQHNEQFF	TGTGCCAGCAGACCGACCAGCGGGGCCCAACACAATGAGCAGTTCTTC
TRBJ2-1	NA	few	TRBV7-8	CASSFRGNAYNEQFF	TGTGCCAGCAGCTTCCGGGGGAATGCCTACAATGAGCAGTTCTTC
TRBJ2-3	TRBD2	many	TRBV20-1	CSASLRGATDTQYF	TGCAGTGCTAGCCTGCGGGGGGCTACAGATACGCAGTATTTT
TRBJ2-4	TRBD1	many	TRBV28	CASSPGTGSDIQYF	TGTGCCAGCAGTCCAGGGACAGGTTCGGACATTCAGTACTTC
TRBJ2-1	TRBD1	many	TRBV7-2	CASSSGQGREQFF	TGTGCCAGCAGCTCCGGACAGGGTCGGGAGCAGTTCTTC
TRBJ2-7	NA	few	TRBV4-2	CASSQGVSSSYEQYF	TGTGCCAGCAGCCAAGGCGTCTCCTCCTCCTACGAGCAGTACTTC
TRBJ1-3	TRBD1	NA	TRBV5-1	CASSLDGTAGDSGNTIYF	TGCGCCAGCAGCTTGGACGGGACAGCAGGAGACTCTGGAAACACCATATATTTT
TRBJ2-1	NA	many	TRBV18	CASSPDKGEFF	TGTGCCAGCTCACCAGACAAAGGGGAGTTCTTC
TRBJ2-3	NA	few	TRBV20-1	CSARSGSADTQYF	TGCAGTGCTAGGAGTGGGAGTGCGGATACGCAGTATTTT
TRBJ2-2	NA	NA	TRBV9	CASSDQGRAGELFF	TGTGCCAGCAGCGACCAGGGTAGGGCCGGGGAGCTGTTTTTT
TRBJ2-7	NA	many	TRBV6-5	CASSSPEHRSYEQYF	TGTGCCAGCAGTTCCCCGGAGCATCGCTCCTACGAGCAGTACTTC